The 7 T cell receptor beta chains given below trace back to one sample, sequenced in a study of CD8 T cells in ankylosing spondylitis. A single record per CDR3 protein comes from TCRdb applying MiXCR to the 5' RACE reads. The data hold a few hundred thousand distinct CDR3 sequences, with around 8% observed a single time. No antigen has been identified for these receptors. Study-wide results and limits: What appeared characteristic of ankylosing spondylitis blood was a TCR beta motif of eight or nine highly homologous variants.

Material for sequencing was blood, either unsorted or a sorted T cell fraction (not recorded which). These receptor sequences come from a male donor with ankylosing spondylitis.

The V call is TRBV2, the J call TRBJ2-2; a possible D gene is TRBD2 (5 bases). Germline CDR1 and CDR2: SNHLY and FYNNEI. Trimming stripped 8 bases from V and 4 bases from J, with 17 bases between. This CDR3 spans 15 amino acids. CDR3 residues: CASGKLSGSTGELFF. The CDR3 DNA reads TGTGCCAGCGGTAAACTAAGCGGTAGCACCGGGGAGCTGTTTTTT.

A note on this clonotype: A much larger clone differs from this one at a single base, so this may be a read error. The rearrangement links TRBV7-8 to TRBJ2-6; D ambiguous. The CDR3 length is 15 residues. Germline V lookup: CDR1 SGHVS, CDR2 FQNEAQ. The CDR3 reads CASSPRSSGVNVLTF. The CDR3 nucleotides are TGTGCCAGCAGCCCCAGGAGTTCTGGGGTCAACGTCCTGACTTTC.

The chain couples TRBV5-1 to TRBJ1-1; D call uncertain. The germline V and J ends were trimmed by 0 bases and 0 bases, with 9 bases remaining between them. The CDR3 contains 15 residues. Germline values: CDR1 SGHRS, CDR2 YFSETQ. The CDR3 DNA reads TGCGCCAGCAGCTTGGATGGCATTATGAACACTGAAGCTTTCTTT. It encodes CASSLDGIMNTEAFF.

In its sample, this clonotype was seen a few times. The chain combines TRBV27 with TRBJ2-7, with TRBD2 identical over 10 bases. Germline CDR1 MNHEY, CDR2 SMNVEV (reference sequence). The CDR3 contains 16 residues. The V segment lost 4 bases and the J segment 3 bases; nucleotides outside the gene matches: 9. The CDR3 region is CASSSPLAGVIYEQYF. In nucleotides, the CDR3 is TGTGCCAGCAGTTCCCCCCTAGCGGGAGTAATCTACGAGCAGTACTTC.

This chain connects TRBV6-5 to TRBJ2-1, with D uncertain. The CDR3 sequence is 13 residues long. Germline V gives CDR1 MNHEY, CDR2 SVGAGI. Trimming shortened V by 2 bases and J by 5 bases, and 7 bases separated the two germline ends. Here the CDR3 reads CASSYLTDNEQFF. The CDR3 coding sequence is TGTGCCAGCAGTTACCTGACGGACAATGAGCAGTTCTTC.

This clonotype was observed many times. This chain uses TRBV9 with TRBJ2-1; 9 nucleotides line up with TRBD2. Germline CDR1 reads SGDLS; CDR2 reads YYNGEE. The CDR3 consists of 14 residues. V was clipped by 0 bases and J by 7 bases; unmatched bases: 2. CDR3 bases: TGTGCCAGCAGCGTAGAGGCGGGAGGGAATGAGCAGTTCTTC. Its protein product is CASSVEAGGNEQFF.

This clonotype was recorded many times. The chain is built from TRBV6-5 and TRBJ1-1, with no clear D. The V gene's germline CDR1 is MNHEY and CDR2 SVGAGI. V dropped 6 bases and J dropped 4 bases, with 6 bases sitting between them. CDR3 length: 11 amino acids. As DNA, the CDR3 is TGTGCCAGCAGGGGAGTCACTGAAGCTTTCTTT. Protein product: CASRGVTEAFF.